The clone carrying this TCR beta chain has a handful of counts. The antigen is undetermined. Conversion of TCR transcripts into cDNA relied on 5'RACE template switching, which added a universal primer site and UMIs. TCRdb recomputed calls from the 5' RACE reads with MiXCR, one row per CDR3 protein. The sample carries some 320,000 distinct CDR3 sequences, approximately 9% recorded once. These data come from a study of T cells after yellow fever vaccination. Study overall: Low-cell-number fractions underwent preparation using SMART-Seq v4 Ultra Low Input. Findings of the study overall: Although most clonotypes did not, a small share appeared in both CD4 and CD8 compartments. The study noted that FACS-sorted repertoires could contain abundant clonotypes contaminating from the bulk population.

V shed 5 bases and J 5 bases; nucleotides not matched to a gene: 15. This CDR3 has 17 amino acids. From germline, CDR1 is SGHVS and CDR2 FQNEAQ. The chain combines TRBV7-8 with TRBJ2-5; 9 bases are shared with TRBD1. The specimen comprised PBMCs, sampled on the day of the first yellow fever vaccination. The sequence was collected from a man aged 18 to 30 who received the YFV17D yellow fever vaccine. CDR3 DNA sequence: TGTGCCAGCAGCCCTACCACAGGGGGCCCGCCTCGGGAGACCCAGTACTTC. Translation: CASSPTTGGPPRETQYF.